The entry below describes one T cell receptor (beta chain). These data originate in a study of T cells in localized non-small cell lung cancer. This CDR3 comprises 14 residues. V shed 2 bases and J 9 bases; nucleotides not matched to a gene: 4. The germline gives CDR1 SGHAT, CDR2 FQNNGV. Here immunoSEQ multiplex PCR was the method, and the copy in TCRdb shows in-frame clones only, minus some. The sample records roughly 89,000 clones, approximately 91% being singletons. The receptor was derived from a woman aged 35-70 years with stage II squamous cell lung carcinoma. The V call is TRBV11-2, the J call TRBJ2-1, with 10 bases identical to TRBD2. This material consisted of PBMCs, taken before any cancer treatment. The CDR3 loop reads CASSLQREGGEQFF. The CDR3 bases are TGTGCCAGCAGCTTACAGCGGGAGGGGGGTGAGCAGTTCTTC.